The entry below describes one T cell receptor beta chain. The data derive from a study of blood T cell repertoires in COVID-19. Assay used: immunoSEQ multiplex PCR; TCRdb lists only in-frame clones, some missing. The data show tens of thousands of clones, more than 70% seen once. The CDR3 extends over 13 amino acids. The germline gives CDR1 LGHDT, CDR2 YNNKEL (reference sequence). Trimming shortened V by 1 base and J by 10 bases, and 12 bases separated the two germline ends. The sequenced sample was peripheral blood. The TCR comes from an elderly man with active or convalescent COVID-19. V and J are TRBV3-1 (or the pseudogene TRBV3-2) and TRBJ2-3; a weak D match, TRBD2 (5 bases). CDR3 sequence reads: CASSQAPGSPQYF. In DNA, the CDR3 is TGTGCCAGCAGCCAAGCCCCTGGGAGTCCGCAGTATTTT.